Reported below is one T cell receptor beta chain. The sample holds many counts of this clonotype. Its antigen is unknown. Base qualities are not at hand, and no much larger clone is one base apart. The CDR3 starts with the cysteine, ends with the phenylalanine, and has 14 residues. The sequence is cut down to CDR3 DNA, 42 bases in frame from base 1. Between the V and J ends, shortened by 8 bases and 2 bases respectively, the junction contains 15 bases. Per the germline V gene (reference sequence), SEHNR is the CDR1 and FQNEAQ is the CDR2. Moderately to severely active disease, a Clinical Activity Score of at least 3, a NOSPECS grade of at least 4, and a duration under 3 months were present in ophthalmopathy patients. Any patient with an uncontrolled infection, another autoimmune disease, pregnancy or lactation was excluded. Diagnoses were based on clinical symptoms, serum thyroxine and TRAb, thyroid ultrasound and orbital computed tomography. PBMCs were isolated from around 10 ml of fresh peripheral blood by Ficoll-Paque density gradient centrifugation. Trizol reagent was used to extract total RNA, and RNA quality was then checked on an Agilent 2100 Bioanalyzer.

These data belong to a study of T cells in Graves' hyperthyroidism and ophthalmopathy (dated by TCRdb to about 2019). Study-wide context: Peripheral blood samples were taken at initial diagnosis, before any treatment was given. To identify TCR V-J signatures that set the groups apart, the researchers used a discovery cohort of 100 patients, made up of around 40 with Graves' ophthalmopathy and 57 with stable Graves' hyperthyroidism. An independent validation cohort of about 19 hyperthyroidism patients and 15 or so patients who later progressed to ophthalmopathy tested prospective prediction of ophthalmopathy. For training and testing, the roughly 97 patients in the discovery cohort were randomly divided in a 7:3 ratio. Thyroid tissue and blood T-cell repertoires from roughly six Graves' hyperthyroidism patients were also compared in the study. Following sampling, methimazole starting at 30 mg daily was given to hyperthyroidism patients, and high-dose intravenous methylprednisolone was given to ophthalmopathy patients. According to the paper, TCR Vbeta CDR3 sequencing was carried out on about 140 peripheral blood samples, which came from approximately 41 ophthalmopathy, under 85 hyperthyroidism and approximately 17 progressor patients.

The TCR beta CDR3 regions were amplified from the RNA transcripts. A first-round RT-PCR of the TCR CDR3 used the HTBI primer set with the Qiagen OneStep RT-PCR kit. The libraries were constructed in a second round of multiplex PCR and then size-selected and purified. Libraries were sequenced paired-end with 100 bp reads on an Illumina HiSeq2000. The paper's processing steps were these. Raw data were processed with SOAPnuke, discarding reads with adapters, uncalled bases, mean Phred below 15, or no exact constant-primer or identifier match. High-quality paired reads were merged with COPE v1.2.5, and unique nucleotide sequences were defined as clonotypes. MiTCR v1.1 was used to align clonotypes to the IMGT TRBV, TRBD and TRBJ reference segments. Only V-J combinations with frequency above 0.0001, covering roughly 99% of repertoires, were analysed. A TCS score was defined as the ratio of F50 (clonal expansion) to E x V (chaos), with BLOSUM62-based TCRdist applied between CDR3 peptides within each V-J. Welch's t-statistics and random forest reduced around 550 V-J features to around 14, which were used in a naive Bayes classifier (R e1071). Thyroid-blood repertoire similarity was quantified with the Morisita-Horn index. TCRdb cleaned the public reads at Q25 with fastp, built clones with MiXCR and kept in-frame beta chains. Rows merge per CDR3 protein into single entries with the most common DNA and genes. The V and J calls were determined by TCRdb, not by the authors. Here the sample has hundreds of thousands of distinct CDR3 sequences; roughly 14% occur a single time. The top ten clones comprise roughly 4.5% of the sample.

Broad study findings and their caveats: A 13 V-J signature model separated ophthalmopathy from stable hyperthyroidism, with around 88% sensitivity and 81% to 82% specificity in cross-validation and 80%/75% in testing. During validation, the model predicted progression to ophthalmopathy a median of roughly six months ahead of onset, with roughly 65% sensitivity and 72.22% specificity. Most expanded thyroid clonotypes (frequency above 0.001) were also found in blood, which suggests that blood repertoires may mirror thyroid immune responses. Sample size was not statistically predetermined, and investigators were not blinded to group allocation.

The sample comprised blood. The chain joins TRBV7-9 to TRBJ2-5; TRBD2 is possibly the D segment (7 matching bases). The source is a woman aged 40 to 50 with Graves' ophthalmopathy. The sequenced DNA is TGTGCCAGCGGGGGGGCTAGCGGACAAGAGACCCAGTACTTC. Its product reads: CASGGASGQETQYF.